Shown below are 28 T cell receptor beta chains from a single sample sequenced in a study of regulatory T cells in long-lasting Graves disease. Libraries of TCR beta came from iRepertoire HTBI primers plus Arm-PCR of CDR3 regions. TCRdb re-analysed the multiplex PCR reads in MiXCR, keeping a single row per CDR3 protein. The table records under 500,000 distinct CDR3 sequences, more than 20% of them present only once. As for time point: persistent/refractory GD, antithyroid drugs over 5 years with positive TRAb. PBMC RNA served as the TCR library source. The sequencing used peripheral blood mononuclear cells (PBMCs), collected when the disease was refractory, from a patient treated with antithyroid drugs. The receptors derive from a female donor with Graves disease.

This clonotype has a count of ten or more. V is TRBV11-2 and J is TRBJ2-4, with D hard to call. The CDR3 totals 14 residues. The V gene lost 6 bases and the J gene lost 6 bases, with 15 bases spanning the gap. Per germline, CDR1 SGHAT and CDR2 FQNNGV. The CDR3 nucleotides read TGTGCCAGCAGGAAAGATCCCCTCGGAAACATTCAGTACTTC. Translating it yields CASRKDPLGNIQYF. The whole variable domain, filled in from reference TRBV11-2 and TRBJ2-4, reads EAGVAQSPRYKIIEKRQSVAFWCNPISGHATLYWYQQILGQGPKLLIQFQNNGVVDDSQLPKDRFSAERLKGVDSTLKIQPAKLEDSAVYLCASRKDPLGNIQYFGAGTRLSVL.

The rearrangement uses TRBV29-1 and TRBJ1-5; the D is unclear. The CDR3 is 13 amino acids. The germline CDR1 and CDR2 sequences are SQVTM and ANQGSEA. V lost 7 bases, J lost 6 bases, and 16 bases lay in between. The CDR3 is CSARFGVGQPQHF. CDR3 bases: TGCAGCGCCCGCTTCGGGGTGGGTCAGCCCCAGCATTTT.

The chain couples TRBV20-1 to TRBJ2-7; the D gene is possibly TRBD2 (5 bases). Germline-derived CDR1 and CDR2 are DFQATT and SNEGSKA (reference sequence). This CDR3 has 13 residues. Trimming removed 6 bases at V and 4 bases at J, with 16 bases between. The CDR3 spells CSATPGKNYEQYF. The CDR3 nucleotides read TGCAGTGCCACCCCGGGAAAAAATTACGAGCAGTACTTC.

This clonotype came up many times. V usage is TRBV7-9 and J usage is TRBJ2-7, with D uncertain. The CDR3 consists of 14 residues. V was trimmed by 2 bases and J by 7 bases, leaving 15 bases between them. CDR1 and CDR2 (germline): SEHNR, FQNEAQ (reference sequence). CDR3 DNA sequence: TGTGCCAGCAGCTTATCTTACGTCCCAAGGGAGCAGTACTTC. Protein product: CASSLSYVPREQYF.

At least ten counts were recorded for this clonotype. This chain connects TRBV7-9 to TRBJ1-4; 7 bases agree with TRBD1. Germline-derived CDR1 and CDR2 are SEHNR and FQNEAQ (reference sequence). The CDR3 is 14 residues long. V shed 3 bases and J 6 bases; nucleotides not matched to a gene: 4. The CDR3 is CASSLGTVYEKLFF. The CDR3 nucleotides are TGTGCCAGCAGCTTGGGGACAGTTTATGAAAAACTGTTTTTT.

Worth noting for this clonotype: A much larger clone sits a single nucleotide away, making a read error possible. The V call is TRBV2, the J call TRBJ2-5; D is perhaps TRBD1 (6 bases). CDR3 length equals 15 residues. The germline V gene has CDR1 SNHLY and CDR2 FYNNEI. The V and J ends lost 3 bases and 4 bases respectively, with 15 bases between them. The CDR3 DNA is TGTGCCAGCAGTGACTCCTTCGACAGGCGAGAGACCCAGTACTTC. This sequence encodes CASSDSFDRRETQYF.

The chain uses TRBV19 and TRBJ2-5; D not certain. The CDR3 loop spans 13 amino acids. Germline values: CDR1 LNHDA, CDR2 SQIVND (reference sequence). The ends were cut back, 4 bases at V and 4 bases at J, with 10 bases in the middle. The CDR3 coding sequence is TGTGCCAGTAGTAAGGCGGTGGGAGAGACCCAGTACTTC. Encoded protein: CASSKAVGETQYF.

The chain employs TRBV5-6 and TRBJ1-1; no clear D gene. The germline V gene has CDR1 SGHDT and CDR2 YYEEEE. V lost 5 bases to trimming and J lost 0 bases, with 11 bases between them. CDR3 size: 14 residues. CDR3 DNA sequence: TGTGCCAGCAGGCTCCAGATGTTGAACACTGAAGCTTTCTTT. Translation: CASRLQMLNTEAFF.

Many counts were recorded for this clonotype. The chain couples TRBV7-2 to TRBJ2-7; D is undetermined. Trimming shortened V by 1 base and J by 0 bases, and 10 bases separated the two germline ends. Germline CDR1 SGHTA, CDR2 FQGNSA. The CDR3 extends over 15 amino acids. CDR3 in amino acids: CASSLVGSHSYEQYF. The CDR3, as DNA: TGTGCCAGCAGCTTAGTGGGTAGCCACTCCTACGAGCAGTACTTC. Drawing the rest from reference TRBV7-2 and TRBJ2-7, the complete variable domain is GAGVSQSPSNKVTEKGKDVELRCDPISGHTALYWYRQSLGQGLEFLIYFQGNSAPDKSGLPSDRFSAERTGGSVSTLTIQRTQQEDSAVYLCASSLVGSHSYEQYFGPGTRLTVT.

V usage is TRBV2 and J usage is TRBJ2-1, with D perhaps TRBD1 or TRBD2 (5 bases each). The germline gives CDR1 SNHLY, CDR2 FYNNEI. V lost 3 bases and J 11 bases, leaving 17 bases between the germline ends. The CDR3 is made up of 14 amino acids. This chain's CDR3 is CASSDGDLPTQQFF. The CDR3 bases are TGTGCCAGCAGTGACGGGGACCTCCCAACGCAGCAGTTCTTC.

This clonotype was seen ten or more times. The chain combines TRBV2 with TRBJ2-5, with 7 bases matching TRBD2. Germline V gives CDR1 SNHLY, CDR2 FYNNEI. With 8 bases clipped from V and 3 bases from J, the junction kept 6 bases outside the gene matches. The CDR3 is 13 residues long. This CDR3 is CASSPLAEETQYF. The CDR3 DNA sequence: TGTGCCAGCTCACCGCTAGCGGAAGAGACCCAGTACTTC.

This clonotype was counted at least ten times. The V and J genes are TRBV12-3 or TRBV12-4 and TRBJ2-4; D gene uncertain. The V and J ends lost 4 bases and 0 bases respectively, with 7 bases between them. This CDR3 comprises 14 residues. The CDR3 DNA sequence: TGTGCCAGCAGTTCACGACTAGCCAAAAACATTCAGTACTTC. Its protein is CASSSRLAKNIQYF.

The sample holds a few counts of this clonotype. The rearrangement joins TRBV6-5 to TRBJ2-2; TRBD2 is a possible D gene (6 bases). The germline V gene encodes CDR1 MNHEY and CDR2 SVGAGI. Trimming removed 2 bases from V and 0 bases from J, with 16 bases in between. The CDR3 has 18 residues. The CDR3 region is CASSYGLAMSANTGELFF. In DNA form, the CDR3 reads TGTGCCAGCAGTTACGGGCTAGCGATGAGCGCGAACACCGGGGAGCTGTTTTTT.

There are many counts of this clonotype. The chain recombines TRBV24-1 with TRBJ1-2; TRBD1 agrees at 8 bases. The CDR3 runs to 13 residues. Germline assignment: CDR1 KGHDR and CDR2 SFDVKD. The V gene end was trimmed by 4 bases and the J gene end by 8 bases; junction bases not matched to a gene: 5. The CDR3 is CATSDRTGTGYTF. Written as DNA, the CDR3 is TGTGCCACCAGTGACCGGACAGGGACCGGCTACACCTTC.

This clonotype was picked up many times. This sequence joins TRBV12-3 or TRBV12-4 and TRBJ2-5; D may be TRBD1 (5 bases). There are 15 residues in the CDR3. V lost 3 bases and J 2 bases, leaving 13 bases between the germline ends. The CDR3 nucleotides read TGTGCCAGCAGTTTTAGTAGGCAGGGACAAGAGACCCAGTACTTC. Protein sequence: CASSFSRQGQETQYF.

This clonotype was observed a handful of times. The chain has TRBV10-3 and TRBJ2-2, with 11 bases identical to TRBD2. CDR1 is ENHRY and CDR2 is SYGVKD in the germline V gene. CDR3 length: 15 residues. The junction had 3 bases not matched to a gene; V was cut back by 5 bases and J by 4 bases. The CDR3 bases are TGTGCCATCAGTCCGGGACTAGCGGCCACCGGGGAGCTGTTTTTT. Protein product: CAISPGLAATGELFF.

The gene calls are TRBV7-9 and TRBJ2-1; D not certain. V lost 5 bases and J lost 0, with 5 bases in between. Germline lookup yields CDR1 SEHNR and CDR2 FQNEAQ (reference sequence). This CDR3 comprises 13 residues. The CDR3 bases are TGTGCCAGCAGCGGGCCCTCCTACAATGAGCAGTTCTTC. This translates into CASSGPSYNEQFF.

There are many counts of this clonotype. The chain has TRBV11-2 and TRBJ2-5; 7 bases match TRBD2. In germline, CDR1 is SGHAT, CDR2 FQNNGV. The CDR3 length is 15 residues. V lost 2 bases, J lost 4 bases, and 7 bases stayed unmatched. The CDR3: CASSLSNGGGETQYF. CDR3 bases: TGTGCCAGCAGCTTATCTAACGGCGGGGGAGAGACCCAGTACTTC.

This clonotype was observed at least ten times. V usage is TRBV20-1 and J usage is TRBJ2-5, with D tentatively TRBD2 (6 bases). With 5 bases removed from V and 2 bases from J, the gap between germline ends came to 12 bases. Per the germline V gene, CDR1 is DFQATT and CDR2 is SNEGSKA (reference sequence). The length of the CDR3 is 13 residues. For the CDR3, the DNA is TGCAGTGCTCTTAGGGACTCACAAGAGACCCAGTACTTC. This codes for CSALRDSQETQYF.

This clonotype was detected a few times. This chain connects TRBV7-2 to TRBJ2-1, with 7 bases identical to TRBD2. V lost 5 bases and J lost 0; bases outside the gene matches: 7. The germline CDR1 and CDR2 sequences are SGHTA and FQGNSA. This CDR3 spans 16 amino acids. In DNA form, the CDR3 reads TGTGCCAGCAGCCCAGCCGGGACTACCTCCTACAATGAGCAGTTCTTC. The encoded protein is CASSPAGTTSYNEQFF.

This clonotype appeared a few times. V gene TRBV5-1 combines with J gene TRBJ2-7, with 12 positions matching TRBD2. The V segment lost 4 bases and the J segment 6 bases; nucleotides outside the gene matches: 8. Germline assignment: CDR1 SGHRS and CDR2 YFSETQ. The CDR3 extends over 15 amino acids. The CDR3 protein is CASSTLLAGGPEQYF. DNA for the CDR3: TGCGCCAGCAGCACCCTTCTAGCGGGAGGGCCCGAGCAGTACTTC.

This chain uses TRBV6-1 with TRBJ1-5; D call uncertain. Germline V gene lookup returns CDR1 MNHNS and CDR2 SASEGT. V lost 7 bases and J lost 3, with 22 bases in between. The CDR3 consists of 17 residues. CDR3 amino acids: CASILDGRIFLNQPQHF. The DNA for the CDR3 is TGTGCCAGCATACTAGACGGACGGATCTTCCTCAATCAGCCCCAGCATTTT.

At least ten counts were recorded for this clonotype. The chain links TRBV20-1 to TRBJ1-2, with 9 bases that match TRBD1. The CDR3 has 14 amino acids. Germline lookup yields CDR1 DFQATT and CDR2 SNEGSKA (reference sequence). Trimming removed 0 bases from V and 4 bases from J; junction bases left unmatched: 3. In DNA form, the CDR3 reads TGCAGTGCTAGAGAGGGGACAGGGCCCTATGGCTACACCTTC. Amino acids: CSAREGTGPYGYTF.

Note on this clonotype: Given a far larger clone just one base away, this is likely a sequencing read error. The chain couples TRBV7-2 to TRBJ1-1; D is uncertain. The CDR3 sequence is 15 residues long. The germline gives CDR1 SGHTA, CDR2 FQGNSA. CDR3 in DNA: TGTGCCAGCACGGCGGGCAGGATGTTGTCCACTGAAGCTCTCTTT. This sequence encodes CASTAGRMLSTEALF.

This clonotype has at least ten counts. The chain uses TRBV11-3 and TRBJ1-1; D gene unclear. The CDR3 has 12 amino acids. V gave up 0 bases and J gave up 4 bases, with 3 bases separating them. Germline lookup yields CDR1 SGHNT and CDR2 YENEEA. The CDR3 DNA follows: TGTGCCAGCAGCTTAGATGGCACTGAAGCTTTCTTT. The encoded protein is CASSLDGTEAFF.

This clonotype has at least ten counts. The chain employs TRBV2 and TRBJ2-1, with a possible D match to TRBD2 (6 bases). The CDR3 runs to 11 residues. The ends were cut back, 4 bases at V and 16 bases at J, with 14 bases in the middle. Germline V gene lookup returns CDR1 SNHLY and CDR2 FYNNEI. As DNA, the CDR3 is TGTGCCAGCAGTGCCGACGGGAGTGTTTTCTTC. Encoded protein: CASSADGSVFF. Looking up the rest from reference TRBV2 and TRBJ2-1 gives the full variable domain: EPEVTQTPSHQVTQMGQEVILRCVPISNHLYFYWYRQILGQKVEFLVSFYNNEISEKSEIFDDQFSVERPDGSNFTLKIRSTKLEDSAMYFCASSADGSVFFGPGTRLTVL.

CDR3 coding DNA: TGTGCCAGCAGGAAACGACAGGGGTCGGGCACTGAAGCTTTCTTT. Translation: CASRKRQGSGTEAFF. This chain connects TRBV6-1 to TRBJ1-1; 8 bases are a match to TRBD1. Germline CDR1 and CDR2: MNHNS and SASEGT. The length of the CDR3 is 15 residues. With V trimmed by 6 bases and J by 4 bases, 10 bases remained unmatched.

This clonotype was seen ten or more times. The J gene is TRBJ1-2, the V gene TRBV6-2 or TRBV6-3; no clear D gene. The CDR3 totals 15 residues. The germline V and J ends were trimmed by 0 bases and 4 bases, with 12 bases remaining between them. Per germline, CDR1 MNHEY and CDR2 SVGEGT. The CDR3 sequence is CASSYSLGKTYGYTF. CDR3 nucleotides: TGTGCCAGCAGTTACTCGTTGGGGAAAACCTATGGCTACACCTTC.